This entry lists 9 T cell receptor beta chains sequenced from one sample in a study of shared clonotypes between healthy human individuals. Selected positively for CCR7 and CD45RO-negative, naive CD8 cells excluded terminally differentiated effector memory CD45RA+ cells. TCRdb's table, derived via immunoSEQ multiplex PCR, lists solely in-frame clones and lacks some. The sample comprises 2 million or so clones, roughly 95% of which are singletons, and roughly 1% rests with the top ten. The sample consisted of naive CD8+ T cells sorted from blood. These receptors were taken from a man aged 18 to 30 in good health.

The chain recombines TRBV7-9 with TRBJ2-1; D remains unclear. The CDR3 contains 12 residues. V lost 8 bases, J lost 0 bases, and 5 bases lay in between. From germline, CDR1 is SEHNR and CDR2 FQNEAQ (reference sequence). CDR3 in amino acids: CASDPSYNEQFF. The DNA for the CDR3 is TGTGCCAGCGATCCCTCCTACAATGAGCAGTTCTTC.

V usage is TRBV6-5 and J usage is TRBJ1-3, with D hard to call. Germline V gives CDR1 MNHEY, CDR2 SVGAGI. This CDR3 is 15 amino acids long. V was trimmed by 8 bases and J by 0 bases, leaving 14 bases between them. The CDR3: CASGFSRSSGNTIYF. The CDR3 DNA follows: TGTGCCAGCGGATTTTCGAGGAGCTCTGGAAACACCATATATTTT.

A remark on this clone: This same CDR3 is encoded by further DNA sequences in the sample. The chain is built from TRBV5-1 and TRBJ1-1, with D uncertain. Germline CDR1 and CDR2: SGHRS and YFSETQ. Trimming left V 0 bases short and J 0 bases short, with 6 bases between. The CDR3 runs 14 residues. The CDR3 here is CASSLAGMNTEAFF. DNA for the CDR3: TGCGCCAGCAGCTTGGCGGGGATGAACACTGAAGCTTTCTTT.

V gene TRBV6-1 combines with J gene TRBJ1-3; 7 bases line up with TRBD1. The V segment lost 4 bases and the J segment 4 bases; nucleotides outside the gene matches: 10. This CDR3 spans 16 amino acids. The germline V gene has CDR1 MNHNS and CDR2 SASEGT. CDR3 amino acids: CASSGLTGVEGNTIYF. CDR3 DNA: TGTGCCAGCAGTGGCCTTACAGGGGTTGAAGGAAACACCATATATTTT.

Comment on this clone: Other DNA sequences from this sample encode an identical CDR3 as well. CDR3 sequence (DNA): TGTGCCAGCAGCGTAGATGGTGACGGAGAGACCCAGTACTTC. Its protein product is CASSVDGDGETQYF. The chain combines TRBV9 with TRBJ2-5; D call uncertain. V lost 0 bases and J lost 4, with 10 bases in between. This CDR3 is 14 amino acids long. CDR1 is SGDLS, CDR2 YYNGEE, per germline.

This chain links TRBV4-1 with TRBJ1-5; D ambiguous. Germline V lookup: CDR1 MGHRA, CDR2 YSYEKL. The CDR3 is made up of 14 amino acids. Trimming stripped 5 bases from V and 4 bases from J, with 12 bases between. The CDR3 loop reads CASSLSQQNQPQHF. The CDR3 coding sequence is TGCGCCAGCAGCTTAAGTCAGCAAAATCAGCCCCAGCATTTT.

The V call is TRBV6-1, the J call TRBJ2-1, with TRBD1 matching 10 bases. V dropped 6 bases and J dropped 8; count of bases not matched to a gene: 7. There are 14 residues in the CDR3. Germline V gives CDR1 MNHNS, CDR2 SASEGT. The CDR3 loop reads CASSYGTGAYEQFF. CDR3 coding DNA: TGTGCCAGCAGCTACGGGACAGGGGCCTATGAGCAGTTCTTC.

The J gene is TRBJ1-6, the V gene TRBV6-1; 11 nucleotides match TRBD1. Germline V lookup: CDR1 MNHNS, CDR2 SASEGT. Trimming took 4 bases from V and 8 from J; bases not matched to a gene: 7. The CDR3 contains 16 residues. The chain's CDR3 is CASSGDRGLFYSPLHF. The CDR3, as DNA: TGTGCCAGCAGTGGGGACAGGGGGTTGTTTTATTCACCCCTCCACTTT.

This sequence joins TRBV11-2 and TRBJ1-5; D gene unclear. This CDR3 contains 13 residues. V shed 5 bases and J shed 5 bases, with 10 bases lying between them. CDR1 and CDR2 (germline): SGHAT, FQNNGV. The CDR3 loop reads CASSLLGYQPQHF. The CDR3 nucleotides are TGTGCCAGCAGCCTTTTGGGCTATCAGCCCCAGCATTTT.